Below, 28 T cell receptor beta chains from the same sample are listed, as sequenced in a study of neoadjuvant anti-PD-1 for oral cavity cancer. The protocol was immunoSEQ multiplex PCR, while the TCRdb copy is restricted to in-frame clones and leaves out a portion. The sample contains 11,000 to 15,000 clones, 60% to 70% of which appear only once. The specimen was PBMCs, collected before nivolumab (anti-PD-1) treatment. These TCRs come from a person between 40 and 79 years old with oral cavity squamous cell carcinoma.

V gene TRBV2 combines with J gene TRBJ1-2; D is unresolved. V shed 6 bases and J shed 2 bases, with 10 bases lying between them. Per the germline V gene, CDR1 is SNHLY and CDR2 is FYNNEI. The CDR3 totals 13 residues. CDR3 sequence: CASSEERNYGYTF. CDR3 sequence (DNA): TGTGCCAGCAGCGAGGAAAGAAACTATGGCTACACCTTC.

The rearrangement links TRBV28 to TRBJ2-7; 7 bases line up with TRBD1. The junction had 11 bases not matched to a gene; V was cut back by 6 bases and J by 6 bases. The CDR3 loop spans 14 amino acids. Germline CDR1 MDHEN, CDR2 SYDVKM. CDR3 nucleotide sequence: TGTGCCAGCAGAGACAGGGCAAAGTCACTCGAGCAGTACTTC. Translating it yields CASRDRAKSLEQYF.

This clone was observed a handful of times. The V and J genes are TRBV28 and TRBJ1-5; 8 nucleotides agree with TRBD1. Looked up from germline, CDR1 is MDHEN and CDR2 is SYDVKM. This CDR3 contains 17 residues. Trimming at V came to 3 bases and at J to 6 bases, leaving 13 bases not matched to a gene. The CDR3 bases are TGTGCCAGCAGTTTTTTGGTTGTTCGCAGGGGGCGTCAGCCCCAGCATTTT. It specifies CASSFLVVRRGRQPQHF.

V usage is TRBV29-1 and J usage is TRBJ1-2, with D perhaps TRBD1 (5 bases). CDR1 and CDR2 (germline): SQVTM, ANQGSEA. The CDR3 is 12 amino acids. V lost 4 bases and J lost 4, with 10 bases in between. The CDR3 here is CSVVFGTYGYTF. The DNA for the CDR3 is TGCAGCGTTGTTTTCGGGACCTATGGCTACACCTTC. Based on the CDR3 plus reference TRBV29-1 and TRBJ1-2, the full variable domain is SAVISQKPSRDICQRGTSLTIQCQVDSQVTMMFWYRQQPGQSLTLIATANQGSEATYESGFVIDKFPISRPNLTFSTLTVSNMSPEDSSIYLCSVVFGTYGYTFGSGTRLTVV.

In this sample, this clone turned up a few times. This rearrangement joins TRBV4-1 to TRBJ1-5, with 7 bases identical to TRBD1. This CDR3 region has 16 residues. Germline CDR1 MGHRA, CDR2 YSYEKL. Losses at the gene ends were 3 bases for V and 3 bases for J; bases not matched to a gene: 8. CDR3 sequence reads: CASSHLSGTVNQPQHF. The CDR3 nucleotides read TGCGCCAGCAGCCACCTTTCCGGGACAGTCAATCAGCCCCAGCATTTT.

The rearrangement uses TRBV6-1 and TRBJ2-7; D might be TRBD1 (6 bases). Trimming shortened V by 2 bases and J by 1 base, and 15 bases separated the two germline ends. The CDR3 runs 16 residues. The V gene's germline CDR1 is MNHNS and CDR2 SASEGT. The CDR3 DNA follows: TGTGCCAGCAGTGAAAGGGGACAAAGGGGGTCCTACGAGCAGTACTTC. Amino acids: CASSERGQRGSYEQYF.

This chain joins TRBV7-9 and TRBJ1-5; D call uncertain. The CDR3 is 15 residues long. V was shortened by 5 bases and J by 4 bases, with 15 bases between the two germline ends. Germline CDR1 SEHNR, CDR2 FQNEAQ (reference sequence). Here the CDR3 reads CASSRGGAGNQPQHF. Written as DNA, the CDR3 is TGTGCCAGCAGCCGTGGTGGAGCGGGAAATCAGCCCCAGCATTTT.

The rearrangement links TRBV6-1 to TRBJ1-4; D is uncertain. This CDR3 region has 12 residues. The V and J ends lost 8 bases and 6 bases respectively, with 10 bases between them. CDR1 and CDR2 from the germline V gene are MNHNS and SASEGT. CDR3 DNA: TGTGCCAGCCAAGGCGACTATGAAAAACTGTTTTTT. Translated, it gives CASQGDYEKLFF.

In its sample, this clone was seen a few times. The chain is built from TRBV7-9 and TRBJ2-7, with 14 bases that match TRBD2. Germline CDR1 is SEHNR and CDR2 is FQNEAQ (reference sequence). With V trimmed by 4 bases and J by 4 bases, 12 bases remained unmatched. The CDR3 is 18 residues long. DNA for the CDR3: TGTGCCAGCAGCTCACACCTGGGACTAGCGGGAGATCAGTACGAGCAGTACTTC. It specifies CASSSHLGLAGDQYEQYF.

This chain joins TRBV6-1 and TRBJ1-5; 11 bases are shared with TRBD1. The CDR3 is 15 amino acids. Germline trimming cut 0 bases from V and 7 bases from J; bases unmatched to any gene: 2. Germline V gives CDR1 MNHNS, CDR2 SASEGT. CDR3 loop: CASSEAGQGGQPQHF. As DNA, the CDR3 is TGTGCCAGCAGTGAAGCGGGACAGGGGGGGCAGCCCCAGCATTTT.

This clone showed up just once. This chain joins TRBV5-6 and TRBJ2-7, with D unresolved. Germline-derived CDR1 and CDR2 are SGHDT and YYEEEE. This CDR3 comprises 13 residues. V lost 0 bases, J lost 3 bases, and 7 bases lay in between. The CDR3 DNA is TGTGCCAGCAGCTTGGGACACCTCTACGAGCAGTACTTC. This encodes CASSLGHLYEQYF.

The chain links TRBV19 to TRBJ1-1; 8 bases fit TRBD1. V was clipped by 6 bases and J by 5 bases; unmatched bases: 20. Germline assignment: CDR1 LNHDA and CDR2 SQIVND (reference sequence). CDR3 length equals 18 residues. The CDR3: CASRGRRYRQGIGTEAFF. In DNA, the CDR3 is TGTGCCAGTAGAGGGAGGCGTTACCGACAGGGGATAGGGACTGAAGCTTTCTTT.

The chain combines TRBV4-1 with TRBJ2-7, with D tentatively TRBD1 (6 bases). The CDR3 is made up of 18 amino acids. Germline assignment: CDR1 MGHRA and CDR2 YSYEKL. Trimming shortened V by 2 bases and J by 2 bases, and 22 bases separated the two germline ends. Here the CDR3 DNA reads TGCGCCAGCAGCCAAAGGGGTTCGGCAGGGGAAGTACCCTACGAGCAGTACTTC. Encoded protein: CASSQRGSAGEVPYEQYF.

This clone was picked up a small number of times. The rearrangement links TRBV4-2 to TRBJ2-1; 8 nucleotides line up with TRBD1. The germline V gene has CDR1 LGHNA and CDR2 YNFKEQ. J was trimmed by 3 bases and V by 5 bases; bases with no gene match: 9. The CDR3 runs to 16 residues. CDR3 region: CASSKGAGGFYNEQFF. The CDR3 DNA reads TGTGCCAGCAGCAAAGGGGCAGGGGGCTTCTACAATGAGCAGTTCTTC.

The chain has TRBV29-1 and TRBJ2-1; D is unresolved. Trimming removed 7 bases from V and 4 bases from J, with 8 bases in between. Germline CDR1 is SQVTM and CDR2 is ANQGSEA. The length of the CDR3 is 11 residues. CDR3 DNA sequence: TGCAGCGGCCGGAATTACAATGAGCAGTTCTTC. Its protein is CSGRNYNEQFF.

J is TRBJ1-5 and V is TRBV2; no definite D call. The germline gives CDR1 SNHLY, CDR2 FYNNEI. This CDR3 is 15 amino acids long. Trimming left V 5 bases short and J 1 base short, with 12 bases between. Here the CDR3 reads CASSTGGISNQPQHF. The CDR3 DNA is TGTGCCAGCAGTACGGGAGGGATAAGCAATCAGCCCCAGCATTTT.

The chain uses TRBV4-2 and TRBJ2-7, with D perhaps being TRBD1 or TRBD2 (6 bases each). Germline CDR1 is LGHNA and CDR2 is YNFKEQ. V was cut by 0 bases and J by 3 bases, with 21 bases left in between. This CDR3 is 18 amino acids long. CDR3 protein: CASSQDLRGLITIYEQYF. CDR3 coding DNA: TGTGCCAGCAGCCAAGATCTTCGGGGGCTCATTACCATCTACGAGCAGTACTTC.

The CDR3 sequence is CASSLPTGVAYNEQFF. CDR3 nucleotides: TGCGCCAGCAGCCTACCGACAGGGGTCGCCTACAATGAGCAGTTCTTC. The rearrangement uses TRBV5-1 and TRBJ2-1, with 8 nucleotides matching TRBD1. Unmatched junction bases numbered 8, after V lost 4 bases and J lost 2 bases. The CDR3 extends over 16 amino acids. Per germline, CDR1 SGHRS and CDR2 YFSETQ.

The genes are TRBV5-1 and TRBJ2-5; D is possibly TRBD1 (7 bases). The CDR3 spans 14 residues. Germline values: CDR1 SGHRS, CDR2 YFSETQ. Trimming shortened V by 0 bases and J by 4 bases, and 10 bases separated the two germline ends. The CDR3 coding sequence is TGCGCCAGCAGCTTGGACAGGGGAGGAGAGACCCAGTACTTC. Residues: CASSLDRGGETQYF.

The chain is built from TRBV19 and TRBJ2-3; 9 positions match TRBD2. The CDR3 is made up of 15 amino acids. The germline gives CDR1 LNHDA, CDR2 SQIVND (reference sequence). J lost 3 bases, V lost 4 bases, and 5 bases had no gene match. The CDR3 reads CASSTGLAATDTQYF. CDR3 nucleotide sequence: TGTGCCAGTAGTACGGGACTAGCTGCGACAGATACGCAGTATTTT. The full variable domain, its missing parts supplied by reference TRBV19 and TRBJ2-3, is DGGITQSPKYLFRKEGQNVTLSCEQNLNHDAMYWYRQDPGQGLRLIYYSQIVNDFQKGDIAEGYSVSREKKESFPLTVTSAQKNPTAFYLCASSTGLAATDTQYFGPGTRLTVL.

CDR3 residues: CASSFRQGAWPQHF. CDR3 in DNA: TGTGCCAGCAGTTTTCGACAAGGAGCATGGCCCCAGCATTTT. The rearrangement joins TRBV27 to TRBJ1-5; no clear D gene. Trimming removed 3 bases from V and 9 bases from J, with 15 bases in between. Germline V CDR1 and CDR2: MNHEY, SMNVEV (reference sequence). The CDR3 sequence is 14 residues long.

This rearrangement joins TRBV11-2 to TRBJ2-3; unclear D gene. The V end was cut by 5 bases, the J end by 0 bases, with 6 bases between. This CDR3 region has 13 residues. Germline values: CDR1 SGHAT, CDR2 FQNNGV. The CDR3 protein is CASSLGSTDTQYF. CDR3 nucleotides: TGTGCCAGCAGCCTCGGAAGCACAGATACGCAGTATTTT.

The table lists this clone with a few counts. V usage is TRBV18 and J usage is TRBJ1-1, with D uncertain. Per germline, CDR1 KGHSH and CDR2 LQKENI. The CDR3 is made up of 15 amino acids. V lost 0 bases to trimming and J lost 6 bases, with 14 bases between them. The CDR3 DNA reads as TGTGCCAGCTCACCACCCCCGGCCACGGACCCTGAAGCTTTCTTT. Translating gives CASSPPPATDPEAFF.

The rearrangement uses TRBV5-5 and TRBJ1-4, with 7 bases identical to TRBD1. Germline loops: CDR1 SGHKS, CDR2 YYEKEE (reference sequence). This CDR3 comprises 16 residues. Trimming cost V 4 bases and J 1 base; bases outside gene matches: 7. CDR3 sequence reads: CASSPRGGRTNEKLFF. CDR3 DNA: TGTGCCAGCAGCCCCAGGGGGGGGCGAACTAATGAAAAACTGTTTTTT.

The chain recombines TRBV30 with TRBJ2-6; tentative D call: TRBD1 (6 bases). The V end lost 4 bases, the J end lost 0 bases, and 16 bases lay between the germline ends. Germline V lookup: CDR1 GTSNPN, CDR2 SVGIG (reference sequence). This CDR3 region has 17 residues. The CDR3 region has the DNA TGTGCCTGGAATCCCCCAGGGGCCATCTCTGGGGCCAACGTCCTGACTTTC. Protein sequence: CAWNPPGAISGANVLTF.

The V gene is TRBV19, the J gene TRBJ2-7; 11 nucleotides match TRBD1. In germline, CDR1 is LNHDA, CDR2 SQIVND (reference sequence). CDR3 length: 15 amino acids. Unmatched junction bases numbered 8, after V lost 6 bases and J lost 4 bases. The CDR3 DNA follows: TGTGCCAGTAGCCGGACCGGGACAGGGGGTTACGAGCAGTACTTC. It is translated as CASSRTGTGGYEQYF.

V is TRBV7-9 and J is TRBJ1-5; D is perhaps TRBD1 (5 bases). Per germline, CDR1 SEHNR and CDR2 FQNEAQ (reference sequence). V dropped 0 bases and J dropped 6 bases, with 9 bases sitting between them. The length of the CDR3 is 14 residues. DNA of the CDR3: TGTGCCAGCAGCTTAGCCGGGGGGGTTCAGCCCCAGCATTTT. It yields the protein CASSLAGGVQPQHF. Looking up the rest from reference TRBV7-9 and TRBJ1-5 gives the full variable domain: DTGVSQNPRHKITKRGQNVTFRCDPISEHNRLYWYRQTLGQGPEFLTYFQNEAQLEKSRLLSDRFSAERPKGSFSTLEIQRTEQGDSAMYLCASSLAGGVQPQHFGDGTRLSIL.

The gene calls are TRBV6-1 and TRBJ2-7; D is ambiguous. This CDR3 region has 14 residues. Germline V CDR1 and CDR2: MNHNS, SASEGT. V was cut by 3 bases and J by 6 bases, with 15 bases left in between. This CDR3 is CASSDPNFPGEQYF. The CDR3 bases are TGTGCCAGCAGTGACCCCAACTTCCCAGGCGAGCAGTACTTC.